This entry describes one T cell receptor (beta chain). No antigen is known for it. The data originate from a study of type 1 regulatory T cells. Study details: This in vitro CD4 product, T-allo10, is enriched for Tr1 cells and alloantigen-specific.

V was trimmed by 7 bases and J by 4 bases, leaving 15 bases between them. The CDR3 spans 14 residues. Per germline, CDR1 SEHNR and CDR2 FQNEAQ (reference sequence). MiXCR was run by TCRdb on the reads, yielding one entry per CDR3 protein. The sample includes tens of thousands of distinct CDR3 sequences, 9% to 15% of them seen just once. This clonotype was obtained from a human donor in good health. This chain joins TRBV7-9 and TRBJ2-3; D is perhaps TRBD2 (6 bases). The sequencing input was cultured non-Tr1 T cells, either the whole culture or a sorted T cell fraction (not recorded which). CDR3 bases: TGTGCCAGCACCTCTTCAGCGGGTCCAGATACGCAGTATTTT. This translates into CASTSSAGPDTQYF. Full variable domain (outside the CDR3, taken from reference TRBV7-9 and TRBJ2-3): DTGVSQNPRHKITKRGQNVTFRCDPISEHNRLYWYRQTLGQGPEFLTYFQNEAQLEKSRLLSDRFSAERPKGSFSTLEIQRTEQGDSAMYLCASTSSAGPDTQYFGPGTRLTVL.